This T cell receptor (beta chain) was sequenced for a study of CD8 T cells in ankylosing spondylitis (dated by TCRdb to the late 2010s). Study-wide context: The study profiled T cell receptor beta repertoires in healthy donors and ankylosing spondylitis patients to find disease-linked TCR variants. Peripheral blood samples were taken, and synovial fluid was additionally collected from ankylosing spondylitis patients. The whole study cohort included 85 to 120 healthy donors and around 24 ankylosing spondylitis patients. Study-level results and caveats: In peripheral blood, the disease-linked clones were found at relatively low frequencies and had a CD8+ phenotype. Some motif variants had previously been reported in the synovial fluid and blood of reactive arthritis patients, which suggests shared mechanisms of disease initiation. According to the report, matched synovial fluid samples from ankylosing spondylitis patients were significantly enriched for the disease-linked clones. A TCR beta motif made up of under ten highly homologous amino acid variants appeared to be characteristic of blood from ankylosing spondylitis patients.

Only a few counts were recorded for this clonotype. Its target antigen remains unknown. No base quality values were provided; no much bigger clone lies one nucleotide off. Sequencing used an Illumina HiSeq 2500. Quantitative 5'-RACE with molecular barcodes was the method used to prepare the TCR beta libraries. Concerning the study's data processing: A new computational method, built on a probabilistic model of VDJ rearrangement, was used to identify disease-linked TCR variants. Using fastp at Q25 and MiXCR, TCRdb reprocessed the public reads and kept productive beta chains. Each entry merges the rows of one CDR3 protein and shows their most common DNA and genes. The V and J calls, along with clone size, are taken from TCRdb and not from the paper's own processing. Counted in this sample were more than 600,000 distinct CDR3 sequences; roughly 20% of them appeared once. The top ten constitute around 20% of the sample.

The origin of this receptor is a male donor with ankylosing spondylitis. Sequencing input: blood, either unsorted or a sorted T cell fraction (not recorded which).

The CDR3 loop reads CASSPSPTSTDTQYF. The nucleotide sequence is given as TGTGCCAGCAGCCCCTCCCCGACCAGCACAGATACGCAGTATTTT. The sequence links TRBV9 to TRBJ2-3; no D gene call is confident. The CDR3 starts with the cysteine, ends with the phenylalanine, and has 15 residues. The sequence is cut down to CDR3 DNA, 45 bases in frame from base 1. At the junction V is shortened by 4 bases and J by 0 bases, with 12 bases in between. CDR1 and CDR2 are drawn from the germline V gene: SGDLS, YYNGEE.